One and the same sample provided the 13 T cell receptor beta chains below, sequenced in a study of blood T cell repertoires in COVID-19. The data were produced by immunoSEQ multiplex PCR, yet TCRdb's version contains in-frame clones alone and is incomplete. The data contain 100,000 to 150,000 clones, around 87% of them singletons. Sequencing used peripheral blood. These receptors all stem from an older man with active COVID-19.

The J gene is TRBJ2-1, the V gene TRBV6-4; 11 bases map to TRBD2. The CDR3 is 14 amino acids. Germline-derived CDR1 and CDR2 are MRHNA and SNTAGT. V lost 3 bases, J lost 6 bases, and 1 base stayed unmatched. In nucleotides, the CDR3 is TGTGCCAGCAGTGAGGGGACTAGCGGCAATGAGCAGTTCTTC. As protein: CASSEGTSGNEQFF.

This clone was observed once. The chain is built from TRBV28 and TRBJ1-5; 10 bases line up with TRBD1. CDR1 MDHEN and CDR2 SYDVKM come from the germline V gene. Trimming cost V 5 bases and J 6 bases; bases outside gene matches: 4. CDR3 length: 14 amino acids. CDR3 in amino acids: CASSRTGGSQPQHF. CDR3 in DNA: TGTGCCAGCAGTCGGACAGGGGGGAGTCAGCCCCAGCATTTT.

The chain combines TRBV29-1 with TRBJ2-1; maybe TRBD1 (5 bases). This CDR3 spans 14 amino acids. Trimming cost V 5 bases and J 4 bases, with 15 bases left between them. CDR1 and CDR2 from the germline V gene are SQVTM and ANQGSEA. The CDR3 DNA is TGCAGCGTTTGGGGCGGACCCGAATACAATGAGCAGTTCTTC. Translated, it gives CSVWGGPEYNEQFF.

V is TRBV6-4 and J is TRBJ2-7, with 7 positions matching TRBD2. From germline, CDR1 is MRHNA and CDR2 SNTAGT. V was clipped by 4 bases and J by 3 bases; unmatched bases: 21. This CDR3 region has 19 residues. CDR3 sequence reads: CASSGVIGEGSSSYYEQYF. The CDR3 DNA reads TGTGCCAGCAGTGGGGTTATTGGGGAGGGCTCTTCCTCTTACTACGAGCAGTACTTC.

The rearrangement joins TRBV5-1 to TRBJ1-1; D gene uncertain. From germline, CDR1 is SGHRS and CDR2 YFSETQ. CDR3 length: 15 amino acids. Trimming took 0 bases from V and 0 from J, leaving 9 bases between them. CDR3 coding DNA: TGCGCCAGCAGCTTGGATCTAGGATTGAACACTGAAGCTTTCTTT. This gives the protein CASSLDLGLNTEAFF.

The rearrangement links TRBV3-1 (or the pseudogene TRBV3-2) to TRBJ1-1; D might be TRBD1 (5 bases). The germline V gene has CDR1 LGHDT and CDR2 YNNKEL (reference sequence). With 3 bases removed from V and 1 base from J, the gap between germline ends came to 15 bases. The CDR3 runs 16 residues. The CDR3 nucleotides are TGTGCCAGCAGCCATAGGGGCAAAAGTTCGAACACTGAAGCTTTCTTT. Translating it yields CASSHRGKSSNTEAFF.

The rearrangement joins TRBV6-5 to TRBJ2-3; 8 bases map to TRBD1. Germline trimming cut 6 bases from V and 1 base from J; bases unmatched to any gene: 6. The CDR3 length is 15 residues. Germline V CDR1 and CDR2: MNHEY, SVGAGI. CDR3 protein: CASSWTGIGTDTQYF. The DNA of the CDR3 is TGTGCCAGCAGCTGGACAGGGATCGGCACAGATACGCAGTATTTT.

This chain joins TRBV5-1 and TRBJ2-5, with 7 bases fitting TRBD1. The V gene end was trimmed by 4 bases and the J gene end by 7 bases; junction bases not matched to a gene: 7. CDR1 SGHRS and CDR2 YFSETQ come from the germline V gene. There are 13 residues in the CDR3. This chain's CDR3 is CASSPGGVATQYF. The DNA for the CDR3 is TGCGCCAGCAGCCCAGGGGGAGTAGCGACCCAGTACTTC.

The chain couples TRBV29-1 to TRBJ2-4; 13 nucleotides align to TRBD2. V trimming: 6 bases; J trimming: 5 bases; junction bases outside the gene matches: 4. The CDR3 runs to 14 residues. Germline values: CDR1 SQVTM, CDR2 ANQGSEA. The CDR3 sequence: CSVKGTSGENIQYF. The CDR3 bases are TGCAGCGTAAAGGGGACTAGCGGGGAAAACATTCAGTACTTC.

This rearrangement joins TRBV4-3 to TRBJ2-4, with 9 positions matching TRBD2. The length of the CDR3 is 20 residues. V lost 2 bases and J lost 5; bases outside the gene matches: 19. The germline V gene has CDR1 LGHNA and CDR2 YSLEER. The CDR3 coding sequence is TGCGCCAGCAGCCAAACCAGGGGAGCGGGAGGTTTGGGGCCCGAAAACATTCAGTACTTC. This translates into CASSQTRGAGGLGPENIQYF.

The chain joins TRBV5-1 to TRBJ2-7; 9 nucleotides line up with TRBD2. In germline, CDR1 is SGHRS, CDR2 YFSETQ. The V and J ends lost 0 bases and 2 bases, in that order; junction bases with no gene match: 3. This CDR3 spans 15 amino acids. In DNA, the CDR3 is TGCGCCAGCAGCTTGGCCGGGACTAGCCCCTACGAGCAGTACTTC. This gives the protein CASSLAGTSPYEQYF.

This chain joins TRBV12-5 and TRBJ2-3, with D unclear. This CDR3 is 13 amino acids long. Trimming pared 6 bases from V and 3 bases from J, leaving 10 bases between. Germline assignment: CDR1 LGHNT and CDR2 FRNRAP. The CDR3: CASGPSGTDTQYF. For the CDR3, the DNA is TGTGCTAGTGGCCCCTCCGGGACAGATACGCAGTATTTT.

On this clone itself: The germline gene is not matched at one end of the junction; a read error may be the cause. The chain carries TRBV18 and TRBJ1-2; 9 positions agree with TRBD1. Germline values: CDR1 KGHSH, CDR2 LQKENI. The CDR3 runs 13 residues. The DNA of the CDR3 is TGTGCCAGCTCACCACCGGGACAGGGTTTGACTAACTTC. Translated, it gives CASSPPGQGLTNF.